This T cell receptor (beta chain) emerged from a study of blood T cells in healthy people across ages. Study in general: About one barcoded beta molecule was captured per two T cells (by template switching).

Sample-barcoded 5' priming and a J-beta primer mix drove a second PCR of 7 to 11 cycles. TCRdb independently ran MiXCR on the 5' RACE reads; one entry per CDR3 protein. The data show about 1.8 million distinct CDR3 sequences, around 48% seen once. The study, taken as a whole, reports: Naive T cell percentage showed a strong correlation with TCR beta diversity. A roughly linear age-dependent decrease characterized TCR beta diversity per million T cells.

Germline-derived CDR1 and CDR2 are LNHDA and SQIVND (reference sequence). The CDR3 has 16 residues. This clonotype appeared a single time. Its cognate antigen is unknown. The source material was blood. The rearrangement joins TRBV19 to TRBJ2-4; 12 positions agree with TRBD2. The J call may be incorrect, as the DNA end agrees better with TRBJ2-7. This receptor was obtained from a woman between 40 and 55 years old in good health. CDR3 DNA sequence: TGTGCCAGTAGTCCAATCACTAGCGGGGGGCACTACGAGCAGTACTTC. This encodes CASSPITSGGHYEQYF.